This T cell receptor beta chain came from a study of T cell responses to AZD1222 COVID-19 vaccine. Turning to the study itself: Both about-4-week and about-12-week second-dose recipients were combined.

Generated by immunoSEQ multiplex PCR, the TCRdb table keeps only in-frame clones and is missing some. The data hold 65,000 to 75,000 clones, with roughly four fifths observed a single time. V gave up 9 bases and J gave up 0 bases, with 5 bases separating them. The CDR3 covers 11 residues. The receptor's source is an adult in good health. The input for sequencing was peripheral blood, taken on day 0 of AZD1222 vaccination. V usage is TRBV12-3 or TRBV12-4 and J usage is TRBJ1-1, with unresolved D. This CDR3 is CASSMNTEAFF. CDR3 nucleotide sequence: TGTGCCAGTTCGATGAACACTGAAGCTTTCTTT.